This TCR beta chain originates from a study of response to subunit inactivated influenza vaccine. On this clonotype itself: What it recognizes is unknown.

Findings and caveats of the study: Authors suggested few new T cells are recruited by each seasonal influenza vaccination.

In TCRdb, the RT-PCR reads were re-called with MiXCR into one record per CDR3 protein. The profile shows 500,000 or so distinct CDR3 sequences, 16% of them singletons. Germline CDR1 DFQATT, CDR2 SNEGSKA (reference sequence). The CDR3 runs 15 residues. V lost 4 bases to trimming and J lost 6 bases; unmatched junction nucleotides: 13. The receptor's source is a man between 45 and 75 years old who received an inactivated influenza vaccine. The chain links TRBV20-1 to TRBJ2-7, with 9 bases lining up with TRBD2. The sample here was CD4+ T cells sorted from PBMCs, taken around 25 months after vaccination. The CDR3 is CSATKAGTSSPEQYF. For the CDR3, the DNA is TGCAGTGCTACGAAGGCTGGGACTAGCTCTCCCGAGCAGTACTTC.